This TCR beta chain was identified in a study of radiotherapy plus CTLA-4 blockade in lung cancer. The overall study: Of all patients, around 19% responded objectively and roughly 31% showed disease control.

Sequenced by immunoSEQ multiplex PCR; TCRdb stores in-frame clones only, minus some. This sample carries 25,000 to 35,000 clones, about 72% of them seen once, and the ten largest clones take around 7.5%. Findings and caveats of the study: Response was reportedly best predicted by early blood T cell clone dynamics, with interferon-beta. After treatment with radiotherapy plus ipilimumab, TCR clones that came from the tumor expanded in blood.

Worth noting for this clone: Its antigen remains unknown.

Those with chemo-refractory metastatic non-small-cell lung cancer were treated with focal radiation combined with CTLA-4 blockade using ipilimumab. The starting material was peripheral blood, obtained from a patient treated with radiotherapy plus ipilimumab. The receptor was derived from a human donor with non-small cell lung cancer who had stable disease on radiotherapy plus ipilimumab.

The CDR3 DNA reads TGTGCCAGTAGTTCCTCGACAGGGGGCGCCGGGCAGCCCCAGCATTTT. Protein product: CASSSSTGGAGQPQHF. The V and J genes are TRBV19 and TRBJ1-5, with 10 bases aligning to TRBD1. V shed 5 bases, J shed 7 bases, and the junction held 11 bases outside the gene matches. Per germline, CDR1 LNHDA and CDR2 SQIVND (reference sequence). The CDR3 covers 16 residues.